The entry that follows covers one TCR beta chain sequence. Its antigen is undetermined. cDNA molecules, individually, were tagged with unique molecular identifiers. TCRdb re-analysed the 5' RACE reads in MiXCR, keeping a single row per CDR3 protein. The sample comprises approximately 69,000 distinct CDR3 sequences, 9.5% to 15% of which are singletons, and 2.5% to 3.5% rests with the top ten. This specimen comes from a study of early T cells in non-severe SARS-CoV-2 infection. Study-wide results and caveats: The study's VDJdb matching favored anti-spike CD8 responses and missed private and CD4 specificities.

Germline lookup yields CDR1 LGHDT and CDR2 YNNKEL (reference sequence). The V and J ends lost 0 bases and 2 bases, in that order; junction bases with no gene match: 2. CDR3 size: 15 residues. The sample in question was whole blood, obtained at baseline. The receptor comes from an adult who was a healthcare worker with PCR-confirmed SARS-CoV-2 infection or an uninfected control (not recorded which). The rearrangement links TRBV3-1 to TRBJ1-1; 8 positions agree with TRBD1. CDR3 coding DNA: TGTGCCAGCAGCCAAGAGGACAGGGCAAACACTGAAGCTTTCTTT. It specifies CASSQEDRANTEAFF. Full variable domain (missing parts from reference TRBV3-1 and TRBJ1-1): DTAVSQTPKYLVTQMGNDKSIKCEQNLGHDTMYWYKQDSKKFLKIMFSYNNKELIINETVPNRFSPKSPDKAHLNLHINSLELGDSAVYFCASSQEDRANTEAFFGQGTRLTVV.